A single sample is the source of the 6 T cell receptor beta chains below, sequenced in a study of radiation and T cells in renal cell carcinoma. Indicated time point: baseline pretreatment blood. The treatment here: 15 Gy SBRT to primary tumor, nephrectomy 4 weeks later. TCRdb's table, derived via immunoSEQ multiplex PCR, lists solely in-frame clones and lacks some. The sample contains about 59,000 clones, over 70% of which appear only once. The sample here was blood, taken from a patient whose treatment included radiotherapy and nephrectomy. These receptors all stem from a man in his sixties with renal cell carcinoma.

In its sample, this clone was seen once. DNA of the CDR3: TGCGCCAGCAGCCAAGCGACGGGGGCCACGCGCACCTTC. Its protein product is CASSQATGATRTF. V is TRBV4-3 and J is TRBJ1-2; D might be TRBD1 (6 bases). Germline V gives CDR1 LGHNA, CDR2 YSLEER. V lost 1 base and J lost 13, with 16 bases in between. The CDR3 length is 13 residues.

The chain's CDR3 is CSVAQGVNYGYTF. As DNA, the CDR3 is TGCAGCGTTGCCCAGGGGGTTAACTATGGCTACACCTTC. The gene calls are TRBV29-1 and TRBJ1-2; the match to TRBD1 covers 7 bases. The germline CDR1 and CDR2 sequences are SQVTM and ANQGSEA. This CDR3 has 13 amino acids. The J segment lost 1 base and the V segment lost 4 bases, leaving 3 bases of the junction unmatched. The full variable domain, its missing parts supplied by reference TRBV29-1 and TRBJ1-2, is SAVISQKPSRDICQRGTSLTIQCQVDSQVTMMFWYRQQPGQSLTLIATANQGSEATYESGFVIDKFPISRPNLTFSTLTVSNMSPEDSSIYLCSVAQGVNYGYTFGSGTRLTVV.

In this sample, this clone turned up a few times. The chain joins TRBV30 to TRBJ1-2; D uncertain. Per germline, CDR1 GTSNPN and CDR2 SVGIG (reference sequence). The CDR3 length is 13 residues. The V gene lost 3 bases and the J gene lost 2 bases, with 10 bases spanning the gap. The CDR3 sequence: CAWRVGLNYGYTF. The CDR3 DNA follows: TGTGCCTGGAGGGTCGGGCTGAACTATGGCTACACCTTC.

This rearrangement joins TRBV7-8 to TRBJ2-4; tentatively, D is TRBD1 (5 bases). The germline V gene encodes CDR1 SGHVS and CDR2 FQNEAQ. This CDR3 is 15 amino acids long. Trimming pared 1 base from V and 4 bases from J, leaving 11 bases between. CDR3 DNA: TGTGCCAGCAGCTTAGAAGGGGCGAAAAAAAACATTCAGTACTTC. Amino acid sequence: CASSLEGAKKNIQYF.

The V and J genes are TRBV7-2 and TRBJ2-7; 7 bases map to TRBD1. Trimming took 1 base from V and 3 from J; bases not matched to a gene: 12. The CDR3 runs to 17 residues. Germline values: CDR1 SGHTA, CDR2 FQGNSA. CDR3 in amino acids: CASSLVFRQGESYEQYF. CDR3 bases: TGTGCCAGCAGCTTAGTTTTCCGGCAGGGGGAGAGCTACGAGCAGTACTTC. The full variable domain, rest sourced from reference TRBV7-2 and TRBJ2-7, is GAGVSQSPSNKVTEKGKDVELRCDPISGHTALYWYRQSLGQGLEFLIYFQGNSAPDKSGLPSDRFSAERTGGSVSTLTIQRTQQEDSAVYLCASSLVFRQGESYEQYFGPGTRLTVT.

This clone was counted a single time. The J gene is TRBJ1-2, the V gene TRBV10-1, with unresolved D. Between the trimmed V and J ends, which lost 3 bases and 0 bases, there was a span of 5 bases. Germline V gene lookup returns CDR1 WNHNN and CDR2 SYGVQD (reference sequence). The CDR3 is 13 residues long. CDR3 bases: TGCGCCAGCAGTGATAGATCTAACTATGGCTACACCTTC. Protein product: CASSDRSNYGYTF.